This entry is about one T cell receptor beta chain. Looked up from germline, CDR1 is KGHSH and CDR2 is LQKENI. Trimming took 3 bases from V and 0 from J, leaving 9 bases between them. There are 14 residues in the CDR3. The sample originates from a study of control samples from healthy donors and cancer patients. Clones were read by immunoSEQ multiplex PCR, and TCRdb kept only the in-frame ones, dropping some. The table shows about 160,000 clones, with roughly 95% occurring only once. The TCR sequence derives from a woman aged 25 to 39 in good health. The chain couples TRBV18 to TRBJ2-7; possibly TRBD1 for D (5 bases). Input material: blood. CDR3 amino acids: CASSPRQSSYEQYF. The CDR3 nucleotides are TGTGCCAGCTCACCCCGACAGTCCTCCTACGAGCAGTACTTC.